Listed below are T cell receptor beta chains from one sample, sequenced in a study of human CD8 memory T cell subsets. TCRdb re-called the 5' RACE reads, yielding one record per CDR3 amino acid sequence without DNA. This listing includes about 11,000 distinct CDR3 sequences. The sample comprised CD8+ stem-like memory T cells (TSCM and TCM) sorted from PBMCs. Every receptor here comes from a human donor in good health. Each CDR3 is given with its conserved first and last residue. Where a row states a size, it is once, few, many or the class of an expanded clone; other rows omit it.

v_call: TRBV3-1
j_call: TRBJ2-3
clone_size: NA
cdr3_aa: CASSQDLSDTQYF

v_call: TRBV5-6
j_call: TRBJ2-7
clone_size: NA
cdr3_aa: CASSLMTSGINYEQYF

v_call: TRBV28
j_call: TRBJ2-3
clone_size: NA
cdr3_aa: CAIQLSLAGGDTQYF

v_call: TRBV12-3/TRBV12-4
j_call: TRBJ2-1
clone_size: NA
cdr3_aa: CASSLNNNEQFF

v_call: TRBV5-5
j_call: TRBJ2-7
clone_size: NA
cdr3_aa: CASSLATGSYEQYF

v_call: TRBV5-6
j_call: TRBJ2-7
clone_size: NA
cdr3_aa: CASSFQEDYEQYF

v_call: TRBV9
j_call: TRBJ1-2
clone_size: NA
cdr3_aa: CASSADLNYGYTF

v_call: TRBV20-1
j_call: TRBJ1-6
clone_size: NA
cdr3_aa: CSARDPVTGTGAINSPLHF

v_call: TRBV20-1
j_call: TRBJ1-2
clone_size: medium-sized
cdr3_aa: CSARDPRSVRYGYTF

v_call: TRBV5-1
j_call: TRBJ2-3
clone_size: NA
cdr3_aa: CASSPIHTDTQYF

v_call: TRBV7-7
j_call: TRBJ2-5
clone_size: NA
cdr3_aa: CASSLNQGGETQYF

v_call: TRBV5-1
j_call: TRBJ2-1
clone_size: medium-sized
cdr3_aa: CASSSGQGNEQFF

v_call: TRBV10-2
j_call: TRBJ2-3
clone_size: NA
cdr3_aa: CATSGTDTDTQYF

v_call: TRBV29-1
j_call: TRBJ2-3
clone_size: NA
cdr3_aa: CSVVGDRGQIDTQYF

v_call: TRBV6-6
j_call: TRBJ1-5
clone_size: NA
cdr3_aa: CASSYGQPNQPQHF